These 25 T cell receptor beta chains share one sample of origin, sequenced in a study of cytomegalovirus exposure and HLA in healthy donors. Primers included in the PCR were 60 Vbeta and 13 Jbeta primers. Using immunoSEQ multiplex PCR, the repertoire was profiled, and TCRdb retains in-frame clones only, with some absent. Among around 80,000 clones listed, roughly 9.1% were seen once. Input material: PBMCs. The receptors originated from a man aged 55 to 70 in good health and CMV-seropositive.

The V gene is TRBV28, the J gene TRBJ2-2; 8 bases are shared with TRBD2. The CDR3 is 16 amino acids. CDR1 is MDHEN, CDR2 SYDVKM, per germline. V lost 5 bases, J lost 6 bases, and 11 bases stayed unmatched. This CDR3 is CASSPPGGGTAGELFF. The CDR3 DNA sequence: TGTGCCAGCAGTCCACCCGGGGGGGGGACCGCCGGGGAGCTGTTTTTT.

The rearrangement links TRBV6-5 to TRBJ1-1, with a weak D call TRBD1 (5 bases). The CDR3 sequence is 13 residues long. Trimming left V 7 bases short and J 4 bases short, with 13 bases between. Germline CDR1 is MNHEY and CDR2 is SVGAGI. The chain's CDR3 is CASNPWGGTEAFF. The CDR3 DNA sequence: TGTGCCAGCAACCCTTGGGGGGGCACTGAAGCTTTCTTT.

In this sample, this clone turned up once. The chain links TRBV28 to TRBJ2-3, with 9 nucleotides matching TRBD2. Germline V CDR1 and CDR2: MDHEN, SYDVKM. The CDR3 length is 15 residues. The trim removed 7 bases at V and 4 bases at J, leaving 9 bases unmatched. The CDR3 DNA reads TGTGCCAGCACCGACCGGCGGGAGGGATCAGATACGCAGTATTTT. Its protein is CASTDRREGSDTQYF.

This clone was counted only a few times. This rearrangement joins TRBV11-2 to TRBJ2-3, with D perhaps TRBD2 (6 bases). CDR1 SGHAT and CDR2 FQNNGV come from the germline V gene. The CDR3 runs 14 residues. The germline V and J ends were trimmed by 8 bases and 4 bases, with 16 bases remaining between them. In DNA, the CDR3 is TGTGCCAGCGCTAGGGCGGGAAGTGCAGATACGCAGTATTTT. Translating gives CASARAGSADTQYF.

This clone was detected a few times. The chain couples TRBV28 to TRBJ1-1; D is possibly TRBD1 (5 bases). The CDR3 contains 13 residues. Germline V lookup: CDR1 MDHEN, CDR2 SYDVKM. The V and J ends lost 6 bases and 1 base respectively, with 9 bases between them. The CDR3 sequence: CASRTAQNTEAFF. CDR3 DNA: TGTGCCAGCAGGACAGCCCAGAACACTGAAGCTTTCTTT.

V gene TRBV29-1 combines with J gene TRBJ1-1; 10 positions match TRBD1. Germline values: CDR1 SQVTM, CDR2 ANQGSEA. This CDR3 has 13 amino acids. Trimming removed 5 bases from V and 2 bases from J; junction bases left unmatched: 2. CDR3: CSVQTGGNTEAFF. The CDR3 coding sequence is TGCAGCGTTCAGACAGGGGGCAACACTGAAGCTTTCTTT.

The V call is TRBV27, the J call TRBJ1-1, with TRBD1 matching 8 bases. Germline V gene lookup returns CDR1 MNHEY and CDR2 SMNVEV (reference sequence). The CDR3 spans 16 residues. Trimming removed 6 bases from V and 4 bases from J; junction bases left unmatched: 13. CDR3 bases: TGTGCCAGCAGGGACAGGGTTACGGTGACGGCCACTGAAGCTTTCTTT. It yields the protein CASRDRVTVTATEAFF.

The table lists this clone with a few counts. This rearrangement joins TRBV5-5 to TRBJ2-7; possible D gene TRBD2, 5 bases. Per germline, CDR1 SGHKS and CDR2 YYEKEE (reference sequence). V was cut by 2 bases and J by 7 bases, with 13 bases left in between. The CDR3 covers 13 residues. The CDR3 DNA is TGTGCCAGCAGCTTATTCCGGACGGGGGAGCAGTACGTC. Protein product: CASSLFRTGEQYV.

This sequence joins TRBV7-8 and TRBJ2-6; 7 bases map to TRBD1. The CDR3 length is 17 residues. Germline V CDR1 and CDR2: SGHVS, FQNEAQ. After removal of 1 base from V and 2 bases from J, the junction contained 5 bases not matched to a gene. The CDR3 reads CASSLVDRAPGANVLTF. The CDR3 DNA sequence: TGTGCCAGCAGCTTAGTCGACAGGGCTCCTGGGGCCAACGTCCTGACTTTC.

The chain recombines TRBV28 with TRBJ1-4, with D perhaps matching TRBD1 (5 bases). This CDR3 spans 14 amino acids. CDR1 MDHEN and CDR2 SYDVKM come from the germline V gene. Between the trimmed V and J ends, which lost 3 bases and 7 bases, there was a span of 12 bases. CDR3 residues: CASSLSRGSEKLFF. The DNA of the CDR3 is TGTGCCAGCAGTTTGAGCCGGGGGAGTGAAAAACTGTTTTTT.

This chain uses TRBV6-6 with TRBJ2-7, with TRBD1 identical over 9 bases. Trimming at V came to 5 bases and at J to 5 bases, leaving 4 bases not matched to a gene. The CDR3 covers 13 residues. Germline CDR1 is MNHNY and CDR2 is SVGAGI (reference sequence). The CDR3 protein is CASSTGGADEQYV. For the CDR3, the DNA is TGTGCCAGCAGTACAGGGGGCGCGGACGAGCAGTACGTC.

The chain employs TRBV6-6 and TRBJ1-1; 7 nucleotides align to TRBD1. This CDR3 has 14 residues. The J segment lost 4 bases and the V segment lost 7 bases, leaving 9 bases of the junction unmatched. Germline assignment: CDR1 MNHNY and CDR2 SVGAGI (reference sequence). The CDR3, as DNA: TGTGCCAGCAAGACAGGGAACTTGGGCACTGAAGCTTTCTTT. As protein: CASKTGNLGTEAFF.

V usage is TRBV18 and J usage is TRBJ1-1, with a tentative D call TRBD1 (6 bases). Germline CDR1 KGHSH, CDR2 LQKENI. Trimming stripped 4 bases from V and 1 base from J, with 7 bases between. This CDR3 has 13 amino acids. CDR3 sequence: CASSQDRNTEAFF. The CDR3 DNA follows: TGTGCCAGCTCACAGGACAGGAACACTGAAGCTTTCTTT.

The chain combines TRBV30 with TRBJ2-5, with 9 bases lining up with TRBD1. Germline CDR1 and CDR2: GTSNPN and SVGIG (reference sequence). The ends lost 8 bases at V and 7 bases at J; junction bases unmatched: 20. The length of the CDR3 is 16 residues. Written as DNA, the CDR3 is TGTGCCCGGGGGGAAAACGGACAGGGGCGGTTTGGGACCCAGTACTTC. Residues: CARGENGQGRFGTQYF.

This clone was seen a few times. The chain employs TRBV19 and TRBJ2-5, with a tentative D call TRBD2 (5 bases). The CDR3 is 12 amino acids. Trimming pared 6 bases from V and 7 bases from J, leaving 12 bases between. Germline CDR1 and CDR2: LNHDA and SQIVND (reference sequence). The CDR3 here is CASRAREGTQYF. The CDR3 DNA follows: TGTGCCAGTAGGGCGAGGGAAGGGACCCAGTACTTC.

V usage is TRBV27 and J usage is TRBJ2-7, with 10 bases that match TRBD1. This CDR3 has 14 amino acids. V shed 6 bases and J 6 bases; nucleotides not matched to a gene: 8. The V gene's germline CDR1 is MNHEY and CDR2 SMNVEV (reference sequence). CDR3: CASRPGQGYGEQYF. The CDR3 region has the DNA TGTGCCAGCAGACCGGGACAGGGGTATGGCGAGCAGTACTTC.

V usage is TRBV15 and J usage is TRBJ2-7; D gene uncertain. Between the trimmed V and J ends, which lost 3 bases and 2 bases, there was a span of 8 bases. The CDR3 has 13 amino acids. CDR1 and CDR2 (germline): LNHNV, YYDKDF (reference sequence). The CDR3 loop is CATSSTDTYEQYF. DNA of the CDR3: TGTGCCACCAGCAGTACTGACACCTACGAGCAGTACTTC. Variable domain in full (rest from reference TRBV15 and TRBJ2-7): DAMVIQNPRYQVTQFGKPVTLSCSQTLNHNVMYWYQQKSSQAPKLLFHYYDKDFNNEADTPDNFQSRRPNTSFCFLDIRSPGLGDTAMYLCATSSTDTYEQYFGPGTRLTVT.

This chain links TRBV2 with TRBJ2-1; D gene ambiguous. The CDR3 is made up of 11 amino acids. Looked up from germline, CDR1 is SNHLY and CDR2 is FYNNEI. V gave up 3 bases and J gave up 12 bases, with 9 bases separating them. The CDR3 sequence is CASSDGLGQFF. In DNA form, the CDR3 reads TGTGCCAGCAGTGATGGGCTGGGGCAGTTCTTC.

There are a few counts of this clone. The V call is TRBV6-1, the J call TRBJ1-1; TRBD1 might be the D (6 bases). Germline-derived CDR1 and CDR2 are MNHNS and SASEGT. The CDR3 is 13 amino acids. Trimming removed 7 bases from V and 8 bases from J, with 17 bases in between. The CDR3 coding sequence is TGTGCCAGCACCAACATTCGGGGACACGAAGCTTTCTTT. Its translation: CASTNIRGHEAFF.

The table lists this clone with a few counts. As DNA, the CDR3 is TGTGCCAGCAGTTTGACAGGGGGGTTCGGTTGGTATGGCTACACCTTC. Protein: CASSLTGGFGWYGYTF. This chain links TRBV27 with TRBJ1-2, with TRBD1 matching 9 bases. Per germline, CDR1 MNHEY and CDR2 SMNVEV (reference sequence). The junction had 10 bases not matched to a gene; V was cut back by 3 bases and J by 5 bases. This CDR3 has 16 residues.

The rearrangement uses TRBV23-1 and TRBJ2-7, with D perhaps matching TRBD2 (6 bases). TRBV23-1 is reported as an ORF; its role is uncertain. The CDR3 spans 14 residues. Trimming stripped 10 bases from V and 2 bases from J, with 18 bases between. Written as DNA, the CDR3 is TGCGCCAACAGCCCTCGGACGGGAGCCTACGAGCAGTACGTC. It translates to CANSPRTGAYEQYV.

This clone was observed a few times. The rearrangement links TRBV28 to TRBJ2-5; D not resolved. There are 11 residues in the CDR3. V was pared by 6 bases and J by 5 bases, with 7 bases between. The germline gives CDR1 MDHEN, CDR2 SYDVKM. The CDR3 is CASSQIETQYF. As DNA, the CDR3 is TGTGCCAGCAGCCAGATTGAGACCCAGTACTTC.

This chain connects TRBV6-6 to TRBJ1-5; D not certain. The CDR3 sequence is 11 residues long. Germline lookup yields CDR1 MNHNY and CDR2 SVGAGI (reference sequence). With 4 bases removed from V and 8 bases from J, the gap between germline ends came to 6 bases. The CDR3 reads CASSSEEPQHF. CDR3 in DNA: TGTGCCAGCAGTTCCGAGGAGCCCCAGCATTTT.

This clone was counted only a few times. The chain employs TRBV4-1 and TRBJ1-1; a weak D match, TRBD1 (5 bases). Germline assignment: CDR1 MGHRA and CDR2 YSYEKL. V lost 0 bases, J lost 6 bases, and 14 bases lay in between. The CDR3 spans 15 residues. CDR3 DNA: TGCGCCAGCAGCCAAGAAGGCAGGGTGCTAGCTGAAGCTTTCTTT. It specifies CASSQEGRVLAEAFF.

This clone was counted a few times. The chain carries TRBV19 and TRBJ2-2, with 9 bases identical to TRBD1. Germline values: CDR1 LNHDA, CDR2 SQIVND (reference sequence). J was trimmed by 3 bases and V by 4 bases; bases with no gene match: 3. The CDR3 totals 15 residues. CDR3 protein: CASSSRDRDTGELFF. In DNA form, the CDR3 reads TGTGCCAGTAGTAGCCGGGACAGGGACACCGGGGAGCTGTTTTTT.